This T cell receptor (beta chain) was captured in a study of T cell clones after liver transplantation. Study at large: HCV positivity affected three of eight recipients; the rest lacked autoimmune or viral indications.

This clone was seen once. Only in-frame clones appear in the TCRdb table, and some are missing; sequencing was by immunoSEQ multiplex PCR. The repertoire holds around 77,000 clones, with roughly 80% as singletons. There are 17 residues in the CDR3. V shed 3 bases and J 5 bases; nucleotides not matched to a gene: 12. Germline V gene data show CDR1 as SGHNT and CDR2 as YYREEE (reference sequence). Source: CD4+ T cells from blood, taken 12 months after liver transplant. This TCR was recovered from a human patient who received a liver transplant. Among the T cells, some may be from the graft donor. The chain couples TRBV5-4 to TRBJ2-5; TRBD2 matches 11 bases. The CDR3 region has the DNA TGTGCCAGCAGCTATGGGACTAGCGGACCTCAGGGTGAGACCCAGTACTTC. As protein: CASSYGTSGPQGETQYF. Full variable domain (missing parts from reference TRBV5-4 and TRBJ2-5): ETGVTQSPTHLIKTRGQQVTLRCSSQSGHNTVSWYQQALGQGPQFIFQYYREEENGRGNFPPRFSGLQFPNYSSELNVNALELDDSALYLCASSYGTSGPQGETQYFGPGTRLLVL.